Shown below are 31 T cell receptor beta chains from a single sample sequenced in a study of blood T cell repertoires in COVID-19. Sequenced by immunoSEQ multiplex PCR; TCRdb stores in-frame clones only, minus some. The data hold about 190,000 clones, with 86% observed a single time. Sequenced sample: PBMCs or T cells enriched from blood (not recorded which). The receptor set was obtained from a woman aged 35 to 49 in a cohort exposed to, infected with or recovered from COVID-19 (not recorded which).

CDR3 loop: CASSLWAGVEDTQYF. CDR3 DNA sequence: TGTGCCAGCAGTTTATGGGCAGGGGTCGAAGATACGCAGTATTTT. The V gene is TRBV27, the J gene TRBJ2-3; D is possibly TRBD1 (6 bases). Germline CDR1 is MNHEY and CDR2 is SMNVEV (reference sequence). Trimming stripped 1 base from V and 5 bases from J, with 13 bases between. The CDR3 runs to 15 residues.

The rearrangement joins TRBV2 to TRBJ2-5; 9 bases agree with TRBD2. Trimming at V came to 4 bases and at J to 4 bases, leaving 7 bases not matched to a gene. CDR3 length equals 15 residues. Per the germline V gene, CDR1 is SNHLY and CDR2 is FYNNEI. CDR3: CASSVDGGGGETQYF. The DNA of the CDR3 is TGTGCCAGCAGTGTGGATGGCGGGGGGGGAGAGACCCAGTACTTC.

The chain combines TRBV9 with TRBJ1-3; D is possibly TRBD1 (6 bases). The ends were cut back, 4 bases at V and 4 bases at J, with 12 bases in the middle. Germline assignment: CDR1 SGDLS and CDR2 YYNGEE. The CDR3 has 14 residues. CDR3 DNA: TGTGCCAGCAGCCCAGGGGCAGCGGGAAACACCATATATTTT. This gives the protein CASSPGAAGNTIYF.

This chain connects TRBV7-9 to TRBJ1-1, with 7 bases identical to TRBD1. V trimming: 3 bases; J trimming: 8 bases; junction bases outside the gene matches: 6. CDR1 is SEHNR, CDR2 FQNEAQ, per germline (reference sequence). The CDR3 extends over 13 amino acids. The CDR3 nucleotides are TGTGCCAGCAGCTTTCCCGGGACAGACGAAGCTTTCTTT. It translates to CASSFPGTDEAFF.

This clone was detected only once. V and J are TRBV19 and TRBJ1-2; D is perhaps TRBD1 (6 bases). This CDR3 has 15 residues. The V and J ends lost 6 bases and 4 bases respectively, with 18 bases between them. Germline lookup yields CDR1 LNHDA and CDR2 SQIVND (reference sequence). The CDR3 loop is CASSPGGRILYGYTF. CDR3 DNA: TGTGCCAGTAGCCCGGGGGGGCGAATCCTCTATGGCTACACCTTC.

V and J are TRBV4-3 and TRBJ1-1; a weak D match, TRBD1 (5 bases). Trimming took 4 bases from V and 4 from J, leaving 16 bases between them. This CDR3 has 15 amino acids. Looked up from germline, CDR1 is LGHNA and CDR2 is YSLEER. CDR3 in DNA: TGCGCCAGCAGCCTTGAGGACGGGCAGGGCACTGAAGCTTTCTTT. This sequence encodes CASSLEDGQGTEAFF.

The chain links TRBV5-4 to TRBJ1-3; TRBD1 is a possible D gene (5 bases). Germline CDR1 and CDR2: SGHNT and YYREEE (reference sequence). Trimming took 4 bases from V and 0 from J, leaving 8 bases between them. This CDR3 spans 14 amino acids. CDR3 residues: CASSRDFSGNTIYF. The CDR3 DNA is TGTGCCAGCAGCCGGGACTTCTCTGGAAACACCATATATTTT.

The chain uses TRBV6-5 and TRBJ1-4; D unresolved. Germline CDR1 and CDR2: MNHEY and SVGAGI. Trimming removed 2 bases at V and 11 bases at J, with 6 bases between. The CDR3 has 11 residues. Here the CDR3 DNA reads TGTGCCAGCAGTTACGTCGGGAAACTGTTTTTT. Its translation is CASSYVGKLFF.

This clone is a singleton in its sample. The gene calls are TRBV6-5 and TRBJ2-7; the match to TRBD1 covers 11 bases. The CDR3 extends over 14 amino acids. Germline lookup yields CDR1 MNHEY and CDR2 SVGAGI. With 6 bases clipped from V and 3 bases from J, the junction kept 4 bases outside the gene matches. The CDR3 DNA is TGTGCCAGCAGCATGGGACAGGGGGGCTACGAGCAGTACTTC. Its translation is CASSMGQGGYEQYF.

The V and J genes are TRBV15 and TRBJ2-1; possible D gene TRBD1, 6 bases. The germline V and J ends were trimmed by 1 base and 5 bases, with 12 bases remaining between them. Germline CDR1 reads LNHNV; CDR2 reads YYDKDF (reference sequence). The CDR3 totals 15 residues. CDR3 nucleotide sequence: TGTGCCACCAGCAGAGGGCCGGGACACGACAATGAGCAGTTCTTC. Translation: CATSRGPGHDNEQFF.

This chain links TRBV5-1 with TRBJ1-2; 9 bases fit TRBD1. The CDR3 totals 16 residues. CDR1 is SGHRS and CDR2 is YFSETQ in the germline V gene. V was clipped by 4 bases and J by 3 bases; unmatched bases: 10. The CDR3 region is CASSSQGQGGDYGYTF. In DNA form, the CDR3 reads TGCGCCAGCAGCAGCCAGGGACAGGGAGGAGACTATGGCTACACCTTC.

The V and J genes are TRBV5-1 and TRBJ1-2; tentatively, D is TRBD1 (6 bases). V was cut by 0 bases and J by 8 bases, with 14 bases left in between. The CDR3 is 14 amino acids. Germline V gene data show CDR1 as SGHRS and CDR2 as YFSETQ. DNA of the CDR3: TGCGCCAGCAGCTTGGACAGGGTCCAATGGGGCTACACCTTC. It is translated as CASSLDRVQWGYTF.

The rearrangement uses TRBV24-1 and TRBJ1-5; TRBD1 aligns across 10 bases. Germline CDR1 is KGHDR and CDR2 is SFDVKD. Losses at the gene ends were 5 bases for V and 1 base for J; bases not matched to a gene: 16. The CDR3 extends over 20 amino acids. The CDR3 DNA reads as TGTGCCACCAGTGGTCGGACCGGGACAGGGGCGGTAGAGAGCAATCAGCCCCAGCATTTT. Translating it yields CATSGRTGTGAVESNQPQHF.

This chain connects TRBV19 to TRBJ2-7; D uncertain. This CDR3 region has 13 residues. V lost 7 bases to trimming and J lost 0 bases, with 10 bases between them. Germline CDR1 LNHDA, CDR2 SQIVND (reference sequence). CDR3 DNA sequence: TGTGCCAGTACCACTGTCGGCTCCTACGAGCAGTACTTC. It translates to CASTTVGSYEQYF.

The chain joins TRBV4-1 to TRBJ2-7, with 7 nucleotides matching TRBD1. CDR1 is MGHRA, CDR2 YSYEKL, per germline. V was clipped by 1 base and J by 1 base; unmatched bases: 1. The length of the CDR3 is 14 residues. The CDR3 bases are TGCGCCAGCAGCCAAGGACAGGGATCCTACGAGCAGTACTTC. Translation gives CASSQGQGSYEQYF.

The rearrangement uses TRBV6-2 or TRBV6-3 and TRBJ1-1; 9 bases fit TRBD1. Germline V CDR1 and CDR2: MNHEY, SVGEGT. Trimming removed 4 bases from V and 2 bases from J; junction bases left unmatched: 8. The CDR3 extends over 16 amino acids. CDR3: CASSSTVDRGNTEAFF. The CDR3 DNA reads TGTGCCAGCAGTTCGACCGTGGACAGGGGAAACACTGAAGCTTTCTTT.

This clone was recorded a few times. In nucleotides, the CDR3 is TGTGCCAGCAGAAAAGGCGGGGAGCACAATGAGCAGTTCTTC. This translates into CASRKGGEHNEQFF. The chain employs TRBV2 and TRBJ2-1; TRBD2 might be the D (6 bases). The CDR3 runs to 14 residues. The V end lost 6 bases, the J end lost 5 bases, and 14 bases lay between the germline ends. Per the germline V gene, CDR1 is SNHLY and CDR2 is FYNNEI.

The chain carries TRBV15 and TRBJ2-1; the match to TRBD2 covers 8 bases. After removal of 0 bases from V and 6 bases from J, the junction contained 7 bases not matched to a gene. Germline V gene lookup returns CDR1 LNHNV and CDR2 YYDKDF (reference sequence). The CDR3 is 16 amino acids. CDR3 amino acids: CATSRDHETSVNEQFF. CDR3 nucleotide sequence: TGTGCCACCAGCAGAGATCACGAGACTAGCGTCAATGAGCAGTTCTTC.

The V call is TRBV4-2, the J call TRBJ2-1, with TRBD2 as a possible D gene (6 bases). Germline V lookup: CDR1 LGHNA, CDR2 YNFKEQ. V lost 0 bases, J lost 8 bases, and 17 bases lay in between. This CDR3 is built from 16 residues. The CDR3 reads CASSQEGGTPRYEQFF. The CDR3 coding sequence is TGTGCCAGCAGCCAAGAGGGCGGGACCCCCCGGTATGAGCAGTTCTTC.

This chain joins TRBV28 and TRBJ1-4; maybe TRBD1 (6 bases). CDR1 is MDHEN, CDR2 SYDVKM, per germline. The V end lost 7 bases, the J end lost 2 bases, and 11 bases lay between the germline ends. The CDR3 consists of 14 residues. In nucleotides, the CDR3 is TGTGCCAGCAACCGAGGGGGTACTAATGAAAAACTGTTTTTT. Translating gives CASNRGGTNEKLFF.

This chain connects TRBV11-2 to TRBJ1-2, with TRBD1 identical over 8 bases. Germline CDR1 is SGHAT and CDR2 is FQNNGV. V was clipped by 5 bases and J by 3 bases; unmatched bases: 11. The CDR3 has 16 residues. CDR3 region: CASSHVGAGGHYGYTF. CDR3 coding DNA: TGTGCCAGCAGCCACGTAGGGGCAGGGGGCCACTATGGCTACACCTTC.

V and J are TRBV2 and TRBJ1-5; D gene uncertain. V lost 4 bases, J lost 10 bases, and 11 bases lay in between. The CDR3 sequence is 12 residues long. The germline V gene has CDR1 SNHLY and CDR2 FYNNEI. This chain's CDR3 is CASSVGVGPQHF. DNA of the CDR3: TGTGCCAGCAGTGTCGGGGTAGGACCCCAGCATTTT.

The chain couples TRBV7-9 to TRBJ1-2, with unresolved D. This CDR3 is 11 amino acids long. V was shortened by 2 bases and J by 8 bases, with 6 bases between the two germline ends. Germline V lookup: CDR1 SEHNR, CDR2 FQNEAQ (reference sequence). This CDR3 reads CASSLTEGYTF. The DNA of the CDR3 is TGTGCCAGCAGCTTAACAGAGGGCTACACCTTC. Using reference TRBV7-9 and TRBJ1-2 for the parts outside the CDR3, the full variable domain is DTGVSQNPRHKITKRGQNVTFRCDPISEHNRLYWYRQTLGQGPEFLTYFQNEAQLEKSRLLSDRFSAERPKGSFSTLEIQRTEQGDSAMYLCASSLTEGYTFGSGTRLTVV.

The CDR3 region is CASSPPSEPPNYGYTF. CDR3 bases: TGTGCCAGCAGCCCACCTAGCGAACCCCCTAACTATGGCTACACCTTC. This chain joins TRBV5-5 and TRBJ1-2, with D unclear. Per germline, CDR1 SGHKS and CDR2 YYEKEE (reference sequence). Deletions cut 4 bases from V and 0 bases from J, with 16 bases between. The CDR3 spans 16 residues.

This chain uses TRBV6-5 with TRBJ2-2; D remains ambiguous. Between the trimmed V and J ends, which lost 10 bases and 6 bases, there was a span of 15 bases. The CDR3 totals 13 residues. Germline CDR1 reads MNHEY; CDR2 reads SVGAGI. In nucleotides, the CDR3 is TGTGCCACTGCCTTTAGCTACGCCGGGGAGCTGTTTTTT. Translating it yields CATAFSYAGELFF.

The chain combines TRBV14 with TRBJ1-2; D gene ambiguous. The V gene lost 1 base and the J gene lost 4 bases, with 7 bases spanning the gap. The CDR3 has 13 amino acids. The germline V gene has CDR1 SGHDN and CDR2 FVKESK. In nucleotides, the CDR3 is TGTGCCAGCAGCCAAGGGCAGATCTATGGCTACACCTTC. It specifies CASSQGQIYGYTF. The variable domain in full, with the rest retrieved from reference TRBV14 and TRBJ1-2, is EAGVTQFPSHSVIEKGQTVTLRCDPISGHDNLYWYRRVMGKEIKFLLHFVKESKQDESGMPNNRFLAERTGGTYSTLKVQPAELEDSGVYFCASSQGQIYGYTFGSGTRLTVV.

The V call is TRBV4-1, the J call TRBJ1-3; TRBD1 matches at 9 bases. The length of the CDR3 is 16 residues. The V gene end was trimmed by 4 bases and the J gene end by 0 bases; junction bases not matched to a gene: 4. Germline CDR1 MGHRA, CDR2 YSYEKL. The CDR3 protein is CASSRTGASSGNTIYF. CDR3 DNA: TGCGCCAGCAGCCGGACAGGGGCGAGCTCTGGAAACACCATATATTTT.

This chain uses TRBV9 with TRBJ1-2; possible D gene TRBD1, 5 bases. Germline CDR1 SGDLS, CDR2 YYNGEE. The CDR3 has 14 amino acids. The ends were cut back, 0 bases at V and 3 bases at J, with 9 bases in the middle. The CDR3 region has the DNA TGTGCCAGCAGCGTAGGTCTACAGGACTATGGCTACACCTTC. It encodes CASSVGLQDYGYTF.

The chain couples TRBV20-1 to TRBJ1-6, with 7 bases lining up with TRBD1. Germline V lookup: CDR1 DFQATT, CDR2 SNEGSKA (reference sequence). The CDR3 contains 11 residues. CDR3 sequence reads: CGGQSDSPLHF. CDR3 in DNA: TGCGGGGGACAGTCCGATTCACCCCTCCACTTT.

The chain's CDR3 is CAISENSYGYTF. The CDR3 DNA reads TGTGCCATCAGTGAAAACAGCTATGGCTACACCTTC. The V and J genes are TRBV10-3 and TRBJ1-2; D unresolved. This CDR3 is 12 amino acids long. Trimming took 3 bases from V and 4 from J, leaving 6 bases between them. Germline CDR1 ENHRY, CDR2 SYGVKD.

The rearrangement joins TRBV11-3 to TRBJ2-1; TRBD2 matches at 8 bases. The CDR3 spans 15 residues. CDR1 and CDR2 (germline): SGHNT, YENEEA. V was clipped by 0 bases and J by 8 bases; unmatched bases: 6. This chain's CDR3 is CASSLEGLAGDEQFF. Written as DNA, the CDR3 is TGTGCCAGCAGCTTAGAAGGGCTAGCGGGCGATGAGCAGTTCTTC.